Listed below are T cell receptor beta chains from one sample, sequenced in a study of human T cells and chemical hapten exposure. TCRdb re-derived calls from the RACE reads in MiXCR, one entry per CDR3 protein. Among fewer than 400,000 distinct CDR3 sequences listed, around 7% were seen once. The sample here was whole blood, taken in connection with sensitization to the hapten diphenylcyclopropenone (DPC). The source is a woman aged 18 to 35 with alopecia areata. Some clones in this sample may be carry-over from other donors' samples. CDR3s include the opening cysteine and the closing phenylalanine or tryptophan. A D gene is named only where the DNA matches it firmly. Only part of the rows carry a size: once, few, many, or a class if the clone is expanded.

>NA|TRBV29-1|NA|TRBJ2-2
TGCAGCGTGGCCGGGACAACGAACACCGGGGAGCTGTTTTTT
CSVAGTTNTGELFF
>many|TRBV7-2|NA|TRBJ1-4
TGTGCCAGCAGCTTGCCCCCAAATGAAAAACTGTTTTTT
CASSLPPNEKLFF
>NA|TRBV9|NA|TRBJ1-6
TGTGCCAGCAGCGTTGACAGCTCACCGTTGATGGCCCTCCACTTT
CASSVDSSPLMALHF
>NA|TRBV6-1|NA|TRBJ1-6
TGTGCCAGCCCTGGAAATAGGGATAATTCACCCCTCCACTTT
CASPGNRDNSPLHF
>many|TRBV7-2|TRBD2|TRBJ2-3
TGTGCCAGCAGCTTAGTTGGCGGGGGGGGCCCAGATACGCAGTATTTT
CASSLVGGGGPDTQYF
>few|TRBV7-9|NA|TRBJ1-3
TGTGCCAGCAGCTTTGAGCCTCACGGAAACACCATATATTTT
CASSFEPHGNTIYF
>NA|TRBV5-1|TRBD2|TRBJ2-3
TGCGCCAGCAGCTTGGAAAGTAGCGGGGGCCTTAGCACAGATACGCAGTATTTT
CASSLESSGGLSTDTQYF
>many|TRBV5-1|TRBD2|TRBJ2-7
TGCGCCAGCAGGCCCGGACTAGCGGGGTACGAGCAGTACTTC
CASRPGLAGYEQYF
>NA|TRBV29-1|NA|TRBJ1-1
TGCAGCGCTGGGACGAGGAACACTGAAGCTTTCTTT
CSAGTRNTEAFF
>NA|TRBV18|NA|TRBJ2-6
TGTGCCAGCTCACCCACCAAGGACCTTTCTGGGGCCAACGTCCTGACCTTC
CASSPTKDLSGANVLTF
>few|TRBV5-6|NA|TRBJ2-1
TGTGCCAGCAGCCTCCTGACAGTATACAATGAGCAGTTCTTC
CASSLLTVYNEQFF
>NA|TRBV9|NA|TRBJ1-5
TGTGCCAGCAGCTTGAGGGGGGACCCCAATCAGCCCCAGCATTTT
CASSLRGDPNQPQHF
>many|TRBV18|TRBD1|TRBJ2-5
TGTGCCAGCTCATCACTTCCAGCGACAGGGGGTACGGAGACCCAGTACTTC
CASSSLPATGGTETQYF
>NA|TRBV10-3|NA|TRBJ1-6
TGTGCCATCAGTTTACAGGGAAGAAATAATTCACCCCTCCACTTT
CAISLQGRNNSPLHF
>few|TRBV11-2|NA|TRBJ1-1
TGTGCCAGCAGCTTAGAACTTACTGAAGCTTTCTTT
CASSLELTEAFF
>NA|TRBV29-1|NA|TRBJ2-1
TGCAGCGTTTATGGGCAACCTGTCAACAATGAGCAGTTCTTC
CSVYGQPVNNEQFF
>few|TRBV6-2/TRBV6-3|TRBD2|TRBJ2-3
TGTGCCAGCAGACCCGGACTAGCGGGGGTATCTACGCAGTATTTT
CASRPGLAGVSTQYF
>few|TRBV7-9|NA|TRBJ1-1
TGTGCCAGCAGCTTAAGAAGGGCGGAGGACACTGAAGCTTTCTTT
CASSLRRAEDTEAFF
>many|TRBV6-5|NA|TRBJ2-3
TGTGCCAGCAGCCCACGGGGGGCCGTCACAGATACGCAGTATTTT
CASSPRGAVTDTQYF
>many|TRBV2|NA|TRBJ2-3
TGTGCCAGCAGTGAAGTCCCAATCCCAAATGGAGATACGCAGTATTTT
CASSEVPIPNGDTQYF
>few|TRBV7-3|NA|TRBJ2-5
TGTGCCAGCAGCTTTCAAGGGGGGCGAGAGACCCAGTACTTC
CASSFQGGRETQYF
>many|TRBV29-1|TRBD1|TRBJ1-1
TGCAGCGTTGAAGCAGGGGGTGATGAAGCTTTCTTT
CSVEAGGDEAFF